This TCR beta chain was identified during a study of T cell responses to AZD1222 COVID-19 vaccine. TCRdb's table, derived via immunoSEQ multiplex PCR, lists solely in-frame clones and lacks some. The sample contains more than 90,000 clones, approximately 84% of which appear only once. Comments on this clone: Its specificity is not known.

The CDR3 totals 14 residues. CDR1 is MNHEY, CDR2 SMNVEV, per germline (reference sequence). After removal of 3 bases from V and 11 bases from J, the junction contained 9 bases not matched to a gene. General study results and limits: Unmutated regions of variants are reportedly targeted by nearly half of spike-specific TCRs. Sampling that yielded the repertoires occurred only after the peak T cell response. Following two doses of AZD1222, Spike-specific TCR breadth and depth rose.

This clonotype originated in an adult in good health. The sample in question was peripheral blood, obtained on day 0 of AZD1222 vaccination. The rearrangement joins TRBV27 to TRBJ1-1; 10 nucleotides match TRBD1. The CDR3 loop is CASSFGQGGVRAFF. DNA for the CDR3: TGTGCCAGCAGTTTCGGACAGGGGGGTGTAAGGGCTTTCTTT.